Below, 20 T cell receptor beta chains from the same sample are listed, as sequenced in a study of human CD8 memory T cell subsets. Libraries for TCR beta were constructed using UMI-labeled 5' RACE. Reprocessing the 5' RACE reads, TCRdb reports a single entry for every CDR3 protein and omits DNA. The sample holds a few thousand distinct CDR3 sequences. Sequenced sample: CD8+ effector memory T cells (TEM) sorted from PBMCs. Subset reported: effector memory CD8 T cells, CCR7- CD45RO+ CD95+. These receptors all come from a human donor in good health.

This chain joins TRBV7-3 and TRBJ2-5; TCRdb outputs TRBD2, but without DNA this stays unchecked. This CDR3 is 16 amino acids long. CDR1 SGHTA and CDR2 FQGTGA come from the germline V gene. CDR3 amino acids: CASSFRGGPGPGTQYF.

The chain combines TRBV5-6 with TRBJ2-7; absent DNA, TCRdb's TRBD1 call cannot be checked. Germline V gene lookup returns CDR1 SGHDT and CDR2 YYEEEE. The CDR3 consists of 12 residues. This CDR3 is CASSLDPGEQYF.

The chain couples TRBV19 to TRBJ2-5; TCRdb outputs TRBD2, but without DNA this stays unchecked. Germline V gene lookup returns CDR1 LNHDA and CDR2 SQIVND (reference sequence). CDR3 length: 16 residues. This CDR3 reads CASSLRLAGLEETQYF.

The chain joins TRBV2 to TRBJ2-2; TCRdb's assignment of TRBD1 cannot be checked, as there is no DNA. The CDR3 runs to 15 residues. Per germline, CDR1 SNHLY and CDR2 FYNNEI. CDR3 amino acids: CASTGQVDSTGELFF.

This clonotype shows up as medium-sized by frequency. The chain couples TRBV14 to TRBJ2-5. This CDR3 is built from 18 residues. The germline V gene encodes CDR1 SGHDN and CDR2 FVKESK. The CDR3 spells CASSQGWAASGNRETQYF.

The chain is built from TRBV11-2 and TRBJ2-1; TCRdb reports TRBD2, a call that lacks DNA to check it against. This CDR3 comprises 13 residues. Looked up from germline, CDR1 is SGHAT and CDR2 is FQNNGV. The CDR3 spells CASTQGRHNEQFF.

Its frequency marks this clonotype as medium-sized. The J gene is TRBJ2-7, the V gene TRBV2; TCRdb picks TRBD2, but there is no DNA to check that call. The CDR3 contains 16 residues. Germline V gene lookup returns CDR1 SNHLY and CDR2 FYNNEI. The CDR3 loop is CASSALAGVQTYEQYF.

The V and J genes are TRBV20-1 and TRBJ2-5; TCRdb's D gene call, TRBD2, goes unchecked for lack of DNA. Per germline, CDR1 DFQATT and CDR2 SNEGSKA (reference sequence). This CDR3 is 16 amino acids long. The chain's CDR3 is CSARDVLAGGGETQYF.

The chain is built from TRBV20-1 and TRBJ1-1; TCRdb indicates TRBD1, and absent DNA this call remains unverified. CDR1 and CDR2 from the germline V gene are DFQATT and SNEGSKA (reference sequence). CDR3 length: 17 amino acids. The CDR3 sequence is CSARDVEGTDLNTEAFF.

The chain uses TRBV14 and TRBJ1-2. The V gene's germline CDR1 is SGHDN and CDR2 FVKESK. This CDR3 contains 15 residues. The CDR3 protein is CASSQDEHPHYGYTF.

By frequency, this clonotype is medium-sized. The CDR3 protein is CASSSGLADPTDTQYF. V and J are TRBV7-9 and TRBJ2-3; TCRdb designates TRBD2, a call that cannot be tested without DNA. CDR1 SEHNR and CDR2 FQNEAQ come from the germline V gene (reference sequence). The CDR3 has 16 residues.

This clonotype is labeled medium-sized based on frequency. The rearrangement joins TRBV12-3 or TRBV12-4 to TRBJ2-1; TCRdb names TRBD1, which stays unverified in the absence of DNA. This CDR3 is 14 amino acids long. This CDR3 reads CASSAWDRDNEQFF.

The CDR3 is CASSTSGSGNTIYF. The chain employs TRBV5-4 and TRBJ1-3; TCRdb designates TRBD1, a call that cannot be tested without DNA. Germline CDR1 SGHNT, CDR2 YYREEE (reference sequence). The CDR3 loop spans 14 amino acids.

V and J are TRBV7-9 and TRBJ2-7; TCRdb lists TRBD1, though no DNA is available to test this call. This CDR3 has 13 residues. Germline CDR1 and CDR2: SEHNR and FQNEAQ (reference sequence). CDR3: CASSQGTYYEQYF.

The gene calls are TRBV29-1 and TRBJ2-1; TCRdb outputs TRBD1, but without DNA this stays unchecked. The germline V gene has CDR1 SQVTM and CDR2 ANQGSEA. There are 14 residues in the CDR3. CDR3 sequence: CSVGQGLGYTEQFF.

V usage is TRBV7-9 and J usage is TRBJ2-5; TCRdb designates TRBD2, a call that cannot be tested without DNA. CDR1 and CDR2 (germline): SEHNR, FQNEAQ (reference sequence). The CDR3 consists of 15 residues. The CDR3 sequence is CASSLGWVAEETQYF.

The J gene is TRBJ1-1, the V gene TRBV29-1. The CDR3 loop spans 13 amino acids. Germline V lookup: CDR1 SQVTM, CDR2 ANQGSEA. CDR3 amino acids: CSAGRAMNTEAFF.

Here the CDR3 reads CASSFLVNYGYTF. The rearrangement joins TRBV12-3 or TRBV12-4 to TRBJ1-2. The CDR3 contains 13 residues.

This chain joins TRBV4-1 and TRBJ1-4; TCRdb designates TRBD1, a call that cannot be tested without DNA. The CDR3 covers 14 residues. Looked up from germline, CDR1 is MGHRA and CDR2 is YSYEKL. CDR3: CASSRRTGDEKLFF.

In terms of frequency, this clonotype is medium-sized. The chain has TRBV29-1 and TRBJ1-1; TCRdb's D call, TRBD1, is unchecked because there is no DNA. Germline CDR1 SQVTM, CDR2 ANQGSEA. This CDR3 has 13 amino acids. This chain's CDR3 is CSVNRGGNTEAFF.